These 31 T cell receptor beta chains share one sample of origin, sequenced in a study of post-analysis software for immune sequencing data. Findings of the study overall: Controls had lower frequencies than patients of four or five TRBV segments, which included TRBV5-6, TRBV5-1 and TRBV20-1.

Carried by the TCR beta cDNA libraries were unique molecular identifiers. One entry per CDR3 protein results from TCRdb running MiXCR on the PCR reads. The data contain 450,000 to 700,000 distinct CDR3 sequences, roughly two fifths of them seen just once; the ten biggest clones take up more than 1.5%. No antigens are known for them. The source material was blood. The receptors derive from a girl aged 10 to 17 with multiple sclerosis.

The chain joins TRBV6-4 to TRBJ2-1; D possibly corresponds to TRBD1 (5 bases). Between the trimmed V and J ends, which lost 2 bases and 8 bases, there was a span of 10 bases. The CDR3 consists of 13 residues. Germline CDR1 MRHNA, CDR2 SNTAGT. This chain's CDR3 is CASSDGEGDEQFF. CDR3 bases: TGTGCCAGCAGTGACGGCGAAGGGGATGAGCAGTTCTTC.

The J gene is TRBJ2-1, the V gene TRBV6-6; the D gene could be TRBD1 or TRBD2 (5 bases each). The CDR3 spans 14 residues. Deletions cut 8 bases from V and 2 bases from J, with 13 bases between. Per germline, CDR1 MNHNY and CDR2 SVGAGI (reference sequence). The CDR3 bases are TGTGCCAGCCATCCGGGACGTGCCTACAATGAGCAGTTCTTC. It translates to CASHPGRAYNEQFF.

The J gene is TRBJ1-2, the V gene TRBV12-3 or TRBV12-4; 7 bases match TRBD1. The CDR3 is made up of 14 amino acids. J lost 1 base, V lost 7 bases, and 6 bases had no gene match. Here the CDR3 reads CASTHRGHNYGYTF. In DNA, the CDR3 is TGTGCCAGCACCCACAGGGGTCATAACTATGGCTACACCTTC.

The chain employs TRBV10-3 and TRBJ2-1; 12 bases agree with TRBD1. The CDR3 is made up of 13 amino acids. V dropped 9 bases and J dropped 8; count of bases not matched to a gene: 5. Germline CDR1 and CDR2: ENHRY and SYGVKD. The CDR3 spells CAIRGQGADEQFF. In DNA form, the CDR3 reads TGTGCCATTAGGGGACAGGGGGCCGATGAGCAGTTCTTC.

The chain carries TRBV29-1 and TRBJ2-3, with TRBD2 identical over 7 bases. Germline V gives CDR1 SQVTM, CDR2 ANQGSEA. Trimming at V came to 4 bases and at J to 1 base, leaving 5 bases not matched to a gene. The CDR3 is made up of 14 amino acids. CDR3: CSVAGGSGTDTQYF. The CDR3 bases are TGCAGCGTTGCTGGCGGGAGTGGCACAGATACGCAGTATTTT.

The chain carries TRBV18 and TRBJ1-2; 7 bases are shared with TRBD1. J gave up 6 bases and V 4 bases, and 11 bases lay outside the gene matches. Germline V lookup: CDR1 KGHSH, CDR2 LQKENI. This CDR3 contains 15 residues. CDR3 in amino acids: CASSRRGRGENGYTF. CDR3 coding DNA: TGTGCCAGCTCACGCCGGGGCAGGGGGGAGAATGGCTACACCTTC.

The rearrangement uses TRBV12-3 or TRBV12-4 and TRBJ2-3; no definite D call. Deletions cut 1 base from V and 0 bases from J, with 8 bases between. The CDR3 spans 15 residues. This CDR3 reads CASSLDQMSTDTQYF. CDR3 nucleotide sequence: TGTGCCAGCAGTTTAGACCAGATGAGCACAGATACGCAGTATTTT.

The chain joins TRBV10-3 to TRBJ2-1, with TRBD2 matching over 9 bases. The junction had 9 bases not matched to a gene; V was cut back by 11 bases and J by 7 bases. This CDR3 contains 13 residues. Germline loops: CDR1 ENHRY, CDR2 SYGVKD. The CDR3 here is CAFSSGRKNEQFF. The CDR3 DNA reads TGTGCCTTTTCAAGCGGGAGGAAAAATGAGCAGTTCTTC.

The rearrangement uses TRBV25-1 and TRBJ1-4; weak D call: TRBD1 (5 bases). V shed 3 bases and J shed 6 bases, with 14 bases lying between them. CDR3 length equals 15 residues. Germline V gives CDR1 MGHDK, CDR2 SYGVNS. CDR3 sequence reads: CASSDPAGMDEKLFF. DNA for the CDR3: TGTGCCAGCAGTGACCCAGCAGGGATGGATGAAAAACTGTTTTTT.

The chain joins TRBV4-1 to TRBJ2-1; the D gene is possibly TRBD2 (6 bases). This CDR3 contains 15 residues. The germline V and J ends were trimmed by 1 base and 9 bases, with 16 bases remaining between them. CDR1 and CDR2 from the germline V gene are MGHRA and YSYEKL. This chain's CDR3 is CASSQGGKGRGEQFF. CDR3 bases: TGCGCCAGCAGCCAAGGCGGGAAGGGTCGGGGTGAGCAGTTCTTC.

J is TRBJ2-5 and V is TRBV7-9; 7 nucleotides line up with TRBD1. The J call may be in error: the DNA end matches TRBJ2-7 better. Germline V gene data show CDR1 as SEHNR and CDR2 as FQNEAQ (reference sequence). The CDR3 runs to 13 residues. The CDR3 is CASSRQGFYEQYF. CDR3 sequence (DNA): TGTGCCAGCAGCCGACAGGGCTTCTACGAGCAGTACTTC.

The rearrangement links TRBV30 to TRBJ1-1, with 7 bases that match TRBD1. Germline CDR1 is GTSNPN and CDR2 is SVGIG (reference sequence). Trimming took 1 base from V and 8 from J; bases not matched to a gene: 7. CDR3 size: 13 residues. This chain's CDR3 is CAWSAGTVSEAFF. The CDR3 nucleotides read TGTGCCTGGAGTGCCGGGACAGTCTCGGAAGCTTTCTTT. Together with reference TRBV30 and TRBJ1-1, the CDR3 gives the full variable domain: SQTIHQWPATLVQPVGSPLSLECTVEGTSNPNLYWYRQAAGRGLQLLFYSVGIGQISSEVPQNLSASRPQDRQFILSSKKLLLSDSGFYLCAWSAGTVSEAFFGQGTRLTVV.

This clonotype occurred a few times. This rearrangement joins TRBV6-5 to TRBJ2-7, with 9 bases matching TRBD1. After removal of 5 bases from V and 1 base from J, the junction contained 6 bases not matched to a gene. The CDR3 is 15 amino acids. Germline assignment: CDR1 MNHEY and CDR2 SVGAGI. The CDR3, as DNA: TGTGCCAGCAGTCAAACGGGACAGGGTTCCTACGAGCAGTACTTC. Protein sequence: CASSQTGQGSYEQYF.

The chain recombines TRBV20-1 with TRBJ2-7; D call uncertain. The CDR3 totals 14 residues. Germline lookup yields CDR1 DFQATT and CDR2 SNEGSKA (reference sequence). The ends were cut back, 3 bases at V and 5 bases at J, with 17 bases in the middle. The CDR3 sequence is CSASSGDSTNEQYF. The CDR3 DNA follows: TGCAGTGCTAGTTCAGGAGACTCGACAAACGAGCAGTACTTC.

The CDR3 spells CASSPGTRGNEQFF. For the CDR3, the DNA is TGTGCCAGCAGTCCCGGGACGAGGGGCAATGAGCAGTTCTTC. V gene TRBV6-4 combines with J gene TRBJ2-1; D could derive from TRBD1 or TRBD2 (5 bases each). CDR1 is MRHNA, CDR2 SNTAGT, per germline. CDR3 length: 14 residues. Trimming stripped 5 bases from V and 6 bases from J, with 14 bases between.

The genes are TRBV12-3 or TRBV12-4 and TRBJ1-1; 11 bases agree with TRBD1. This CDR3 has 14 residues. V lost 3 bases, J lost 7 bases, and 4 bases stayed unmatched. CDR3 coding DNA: TGTGCCAGCAGTTTCTGGACAGGGGGCATTGAAGCTTTCTTT. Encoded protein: CASSFWTGGIEAFF.

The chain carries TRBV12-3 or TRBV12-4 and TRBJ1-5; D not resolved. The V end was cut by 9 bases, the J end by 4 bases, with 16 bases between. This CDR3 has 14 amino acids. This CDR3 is CASSGDLGNQPQHF. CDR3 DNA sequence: TGTGCCAGTTCGGGTGATTTGGGGAATCAGCCCCAGCATTTT.

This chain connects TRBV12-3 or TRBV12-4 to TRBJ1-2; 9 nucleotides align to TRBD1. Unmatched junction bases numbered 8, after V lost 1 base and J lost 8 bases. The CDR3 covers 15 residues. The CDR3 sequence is CASSLGDRVGGGYTF. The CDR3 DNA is TGTGCCAGCAGTTTAGGGGACAGGGTCGGGGGCGGCTACACCTTC.

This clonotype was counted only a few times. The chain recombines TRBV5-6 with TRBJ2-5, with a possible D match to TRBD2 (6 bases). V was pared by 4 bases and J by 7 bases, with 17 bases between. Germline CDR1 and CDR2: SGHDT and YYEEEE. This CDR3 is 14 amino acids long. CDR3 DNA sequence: TGTGCCAGCAGCCTACCCGGCGGGGCGGCGACCCAGTACTTC. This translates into CASSLPGGAATQYF.

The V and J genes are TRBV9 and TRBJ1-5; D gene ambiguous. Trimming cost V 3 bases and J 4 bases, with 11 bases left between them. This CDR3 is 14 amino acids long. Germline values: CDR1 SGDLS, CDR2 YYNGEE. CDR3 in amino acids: CASSGVASNQPQHF. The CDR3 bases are TGTGCCAGCAGCGGCGTGGCGTCAAATCAGCCCCAGCATTTT.

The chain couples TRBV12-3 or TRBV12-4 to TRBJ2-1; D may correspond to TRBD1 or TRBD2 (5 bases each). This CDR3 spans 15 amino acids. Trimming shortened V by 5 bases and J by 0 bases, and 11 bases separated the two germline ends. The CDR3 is CASSGTGTSYNEQFF. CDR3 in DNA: TGTGCCAGCAGTGGGACGGGAACCTCCTACAATGAGCAGTTCTTC.

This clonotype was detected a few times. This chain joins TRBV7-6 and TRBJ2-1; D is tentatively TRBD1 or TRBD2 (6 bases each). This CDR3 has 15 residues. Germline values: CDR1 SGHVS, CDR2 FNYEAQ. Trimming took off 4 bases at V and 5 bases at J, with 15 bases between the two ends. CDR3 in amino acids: CASSWGATGDNEQFF. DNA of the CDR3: TGTGCCAGCAGCTGGGGGGCTACGGGGGACAATGAGCAGTTCTTC. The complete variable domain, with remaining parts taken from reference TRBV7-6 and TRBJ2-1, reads GAGVSQSPRYKVTKRGQDVALRCDPISGHVSLYWYRQALGQGPEFLTYFNYEAQQDKSGLPNDRFSAERPEGSISTLTIQRTEQRDSAMYRCASSWGATGDNEQFFGPGTRLTVL.

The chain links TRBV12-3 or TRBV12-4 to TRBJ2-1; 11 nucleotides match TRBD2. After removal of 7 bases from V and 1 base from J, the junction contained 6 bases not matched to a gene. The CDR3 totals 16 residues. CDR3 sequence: CASTPGLAASYNEQFF. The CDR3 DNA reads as TGTGCCAGCACTCCGGGACTAGCGGCTTCCTACAATGAGCAGTTCTTC.

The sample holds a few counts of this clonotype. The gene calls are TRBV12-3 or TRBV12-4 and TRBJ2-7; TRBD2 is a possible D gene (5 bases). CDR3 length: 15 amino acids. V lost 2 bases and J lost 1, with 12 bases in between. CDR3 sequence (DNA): TGTGCCAGCAGTTTACTCCGGGGTTTATCCTACGAGCAGTACTTC. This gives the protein CASSLLRGLSYEQYF.

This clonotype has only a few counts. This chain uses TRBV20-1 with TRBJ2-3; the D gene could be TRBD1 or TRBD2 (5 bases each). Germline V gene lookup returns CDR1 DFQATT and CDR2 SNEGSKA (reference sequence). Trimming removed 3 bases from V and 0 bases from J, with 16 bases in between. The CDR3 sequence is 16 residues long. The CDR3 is CSASTGRLISTDTQYF. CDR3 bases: TGCAGTGCTAGTACGGGGCGCCTTATTAGCACAGATACGCAGTATTTT.

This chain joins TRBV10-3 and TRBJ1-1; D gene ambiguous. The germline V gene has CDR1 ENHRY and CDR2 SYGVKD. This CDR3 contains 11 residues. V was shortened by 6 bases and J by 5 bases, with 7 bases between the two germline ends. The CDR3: CAIRDGTEAFF. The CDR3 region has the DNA TGTGCCATCAGGGACGGGACTGAAGCTTTCTTT.

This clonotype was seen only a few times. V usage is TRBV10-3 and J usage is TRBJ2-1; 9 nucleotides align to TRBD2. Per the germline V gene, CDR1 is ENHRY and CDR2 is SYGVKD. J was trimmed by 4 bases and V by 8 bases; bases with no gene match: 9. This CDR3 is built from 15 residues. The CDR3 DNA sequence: TGTGCCATCTGGGCTAGCGGGGAATCTTACAATGAGCAGTTCTTC. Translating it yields CAIWASGESYNEQFF.

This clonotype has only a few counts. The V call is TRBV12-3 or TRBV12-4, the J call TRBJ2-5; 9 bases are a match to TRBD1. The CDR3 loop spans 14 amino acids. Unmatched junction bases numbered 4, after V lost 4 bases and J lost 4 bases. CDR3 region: CASSWGTGRETQYF. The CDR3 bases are TGTGCCAGCAGTTGGGGGACAGGGCGAGAGACCCAGTACTTC.

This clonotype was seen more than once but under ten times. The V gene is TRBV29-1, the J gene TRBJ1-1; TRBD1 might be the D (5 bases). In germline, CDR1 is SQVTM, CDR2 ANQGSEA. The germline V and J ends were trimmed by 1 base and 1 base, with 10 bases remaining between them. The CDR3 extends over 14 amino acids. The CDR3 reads CSVEGGESNTEAFF. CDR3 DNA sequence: TGCAGCGTTGAAGGAGGGGAATCGAACACTGAAGCTTTCTTT.

In DNA form, the CDR3 reads TGTGCCAGCAGCCCTGAGAATTATCAGGGGGCGGTCAAAAACATTCAGTACTTC. This translates into CASSPENYQGAVKNIQYF. This sequence joins TRBV11-2 and TRBJ2-4; 8 nucleotides match TRBD1. This CDR3 region has 18 residues. With V trimmed by 5 bases and J by 3 bases, 15 bases remained unmatched. CDR1 and CDR2 (germline): SGHAT, FQNNGV. The entire variable domain, with the rest obtained from reference TRBV11-2 and TRBJ2-4, is as follows: EAGVAQSPRYKIIEKRQSVAFWCNPISGHATLYWYQQILGQGPKLLIQFQNNGVVDDSQLPKDRFSAERLKGVDSTLKIQPAKLEDSAVYLCASSPENYQGAVKNIQYFGAGTRLSVL.

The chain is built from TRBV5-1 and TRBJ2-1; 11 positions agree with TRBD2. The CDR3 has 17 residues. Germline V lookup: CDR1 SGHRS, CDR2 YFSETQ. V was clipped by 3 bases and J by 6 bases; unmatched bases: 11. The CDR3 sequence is CASSSYSGRASGNEQFF. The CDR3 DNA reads TGCGCCAGCAGCTCCTATAGCGGGAGGGCCTCTGGCAATGAGCAGTTCTTC.